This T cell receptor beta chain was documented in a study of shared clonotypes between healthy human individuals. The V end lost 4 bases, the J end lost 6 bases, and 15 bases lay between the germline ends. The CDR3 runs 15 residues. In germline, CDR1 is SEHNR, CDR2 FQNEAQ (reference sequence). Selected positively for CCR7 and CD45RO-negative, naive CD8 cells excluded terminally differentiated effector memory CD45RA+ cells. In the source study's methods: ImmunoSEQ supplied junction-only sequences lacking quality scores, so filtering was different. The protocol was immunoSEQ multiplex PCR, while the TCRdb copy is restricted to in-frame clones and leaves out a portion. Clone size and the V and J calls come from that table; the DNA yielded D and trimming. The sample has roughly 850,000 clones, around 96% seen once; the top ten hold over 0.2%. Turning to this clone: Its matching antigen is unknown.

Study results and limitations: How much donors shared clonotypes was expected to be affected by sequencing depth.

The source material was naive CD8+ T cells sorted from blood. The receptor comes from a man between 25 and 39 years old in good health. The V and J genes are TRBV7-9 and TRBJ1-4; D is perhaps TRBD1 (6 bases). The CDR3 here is CASSSLQGAYEKLFF. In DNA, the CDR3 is TGTGCCAGCAGCTCATTACAGGGAGCCTATGAAAAACTGTTTTTT. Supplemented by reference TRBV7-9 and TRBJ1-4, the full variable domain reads DTGVSQNPRHKITKRGQNVTFRCDPISEHNRLYWYRQTLGQGPEFLTYFQNEAQLEKSRLLSDRFSAERPKGSFSTLEIQRTEQGDSAMYLCASSSLQGAYEKLFFGSGTQLSVL.